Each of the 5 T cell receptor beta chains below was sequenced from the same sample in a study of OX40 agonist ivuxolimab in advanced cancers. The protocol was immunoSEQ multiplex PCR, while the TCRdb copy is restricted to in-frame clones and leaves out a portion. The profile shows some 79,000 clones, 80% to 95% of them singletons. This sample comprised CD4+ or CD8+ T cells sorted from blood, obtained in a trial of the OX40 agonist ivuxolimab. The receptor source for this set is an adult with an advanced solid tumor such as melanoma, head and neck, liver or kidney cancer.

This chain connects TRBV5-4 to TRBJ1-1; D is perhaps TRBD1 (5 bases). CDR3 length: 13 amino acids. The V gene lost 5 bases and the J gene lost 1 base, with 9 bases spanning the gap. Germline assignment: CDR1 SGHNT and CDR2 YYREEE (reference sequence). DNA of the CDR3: TGTGCCAGCAGTACTACAGGGAACACTGAAGCTTTCTTT. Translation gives CASSTTGNTEAFF.

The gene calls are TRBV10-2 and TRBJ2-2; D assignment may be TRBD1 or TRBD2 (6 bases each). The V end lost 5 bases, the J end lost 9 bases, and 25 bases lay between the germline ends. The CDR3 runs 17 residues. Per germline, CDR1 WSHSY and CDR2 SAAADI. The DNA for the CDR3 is TGCGCCAGCAGTAAGGGGGATCTAGCGAGAGTGCGCCGGGAGCTGTTTTTT. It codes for CASSKGDLARVRRELFF.

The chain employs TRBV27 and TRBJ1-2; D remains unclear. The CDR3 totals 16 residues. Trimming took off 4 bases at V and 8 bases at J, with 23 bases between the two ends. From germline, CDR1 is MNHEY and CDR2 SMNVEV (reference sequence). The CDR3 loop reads CASSSKRASGIFGYTF. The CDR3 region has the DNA TGTGCCAGCAGTTCGAAACGGGCCTCTGGGATATTCGGCTACACCTTC.

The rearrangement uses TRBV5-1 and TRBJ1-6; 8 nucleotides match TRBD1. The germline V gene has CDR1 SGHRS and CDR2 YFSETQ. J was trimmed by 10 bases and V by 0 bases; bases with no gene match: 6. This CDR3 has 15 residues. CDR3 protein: CASSLAWTGLSPLHF. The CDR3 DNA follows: TGCGCCAGCAGCTTGGCTTGGACAGGGTTATCACCCCTCCACTTT.

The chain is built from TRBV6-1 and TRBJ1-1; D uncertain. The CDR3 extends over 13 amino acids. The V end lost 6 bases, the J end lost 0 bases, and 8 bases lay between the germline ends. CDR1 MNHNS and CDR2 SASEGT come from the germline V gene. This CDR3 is CASSKELNTEAFF. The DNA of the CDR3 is TGTGCCAGCAGCAAGGAGCTGAACACTGAAGCTTTCTTT.